This is a list of T cell receptor beta chains from one sample in a study of blood T cell repertoires in COVID-19. Sequenced by immunoSEQ multiplex PCR; TCRdb stores in-frame clones only, minus some. Among 60,000 to 75,000 clones, over 70% were seen once, and the ten largest hold more than 4.5%. The sample was peripheral blood. Receptor source: a man between 45 and 60 years old with active COVID-19. Both conserved end residues are part of each CDR3. Fields, in order: D gene, clone size, J gene, V gene, CDR3 DNA, CDR3 protein. A D gene is named only where the DNA matches it firmly. Clone size is stated in some rows and not others, as once, few, many or a class when expanded.

>TRBD1|.|TRBJ2-7|TRBV5-6
TGTGCCAGCAGCTTGGCTCCAGGACAGGAATACGAGCAGTACTTC
CASSLAPGQEYEQYF
>TRBD1|.|TRBJ1-5|TRBV7-8
TGTGCCAGCAGCCAAGGGACAGGGGGTAATCAGCCCCAGCATTTT
CASSQGTGGNQPQHF
>TRBD1|.|TRBJ2-7|TRBV19
TGTGCCAGTAGTAGCGACAGGGGTGGCGAGCAGTACTTC
CASSSDRGGEQYF
>.|.|TRBJ2-1|TRBV7-9
TGTGCCGGGACCCAAAGCTTAAGATCTCAGGGGAAGGGGAATGAGCAGTTCTTC
CAGTQSLRSQGKGNEQFF
>TRBD2|once|TRBJ2-5|TRBV4-1
TGCGCCAGCAGCCAAGATTGGGGTAGCGGGAGGGCCAAGGAGACCCAGTACTTC
CASSQDWGSGRAKETQYF
>TRBD1|.|TRBJ2-1|TRBV5-1
TGCGCCAGCAGCTTGGGGGCGGCGACAGGGGCCCCCTCCTACAATGAGCAGTTCTTC
CASSLGAATGAPSYNEQFF
>.|.|TRBJ2-1|TRBV6-1
TGTGCCAGCAGTGAGGGGCCTGAGCAGTTCTTC
CASSEGPEQFF
>.|.|TRBJ1-1|TRBV5-1
TGCGCCAGCAGCTTGGTGGTAGGGGCGAACACTGAAGCTTTCTTT
CASSLVVGANTEAFF
>.|.|TRBJ1-2|TRBV7-9
TGTGCCAGCAGCTTTGCTATCGGGGGACGTGGCTACACCTTC
CASSFAIGGRGYTF
>.|.|TRBJ2-1|TRBV20-1
TGCAGTGCTAGTAACAGTATCCATGAGCAGTTCTTC
CSASNSIHEQFF
>.|.|TRBJ1-6|TRBV28
TGTGCCAGCAGTTTATCAAGCCTTAATAATTCACCCCTCCACTTT
CASSLSSLNNSPLHF
>.|.|TRBJ1-1|TRBV29-1
TGCAGCGTTGTGGGCGGGGGCAGAAGGGCTTTCTTT
CSVVGGGRRAFF
>.|.|TRBJ1-4|TRBV7-2
TGTGCCAGCAGCGCAGAACTAAATGAAAAACTGTTTTTT
CASSAELNEKLFF
>.|.|TRBJ2-7|TRBV10-3
TGTGCCATCAGTGAGACAAACTACGAGCAGTACTTC
CAISETNYEQYF
>.|.|TRBJ1-2|TRBV18
TGTGCCAGCTCACCCCCCTCGGGAGGGTCTGGCTACACCTTC
CASSPPSGGSGYTF
>.|few|TRBJ1-2|TRBV7-2
TGTGCCAGCAGCTTACCAGGGGCACATGGCTACACCTTC
CASSLPGAHGYTF
>.|.|TRBJ2-7|TRBV12-3/TRBV12-4
TGTGCCAGCAGTTCCGGGACTCAATACGAGCAGTACTTC
CASSSGTQYEQYF
>.|.|TRBJ1-1|TRBV6-5
TGTGCCAGCAGTTACTCGGAGGGCAACACTGAAGCTTTCTTT
CASSYSEGNTEAFF
>.|.|TRBJ2-7|TRBV5-1
TGCGCCAGCAGCTTGGTAGGGGTGGCCTACGAGCAGTACTTC
CASSLVGVAYEQYF
>TRBD1|.|TRBJ1-2|TRBV29-1
TGCAGCGTTGTGGGGGGACAGGATTACTCTAACTATGGCTACACCTTC
CSVVGGQDYSNYGYTF
>.|.|TRBJ1-4|TRBV5-1
TGCGCCAGCAGCTTGGGACAGCCCAATGAAAAACTGTTTTTT
CASSLGQPNEKLFF
>.|.|TRBJ1-1|TRBV3-1/TRBV3-2
TGTGCCAGCAGCTCAGGACTCCTCAGGGGCGTGAACACTGAAGCTTTCTTT
CASSSGLLRGVNTEAFF
>TRBD2|.|TRBJ2-7|TRBV7-9
TGTGCCAGCAGCCTCCGAAGCGGGAGGGCCGACGAGCAGTACTTC
CASSLRSGRADEQYF
>TRBD1|few|TRBJ1-5|TRBV7-2
TGTGCCAGCAGCCTAATGACAGGGGGCGGACAGCCCCAGCATTTT
CASSLMTGGGQPQHF
>TRBD2|few|TRBJ2-7|TRBV2
TGTGCCAGCAGTGAAGCTTGGAGGAGGGACTATGCCTACGAGCAGTACTTC
CASSEAWRRDYAYEQYF
>TRBD2|.|TRBJ2-3|TRBV18
TGTGCCAGCTCACCAGGGACTAGCGGAATCACAGATACGCAGTATTTT
CASSPGTSGITDTQYF
>.|.|TRBJ1-6|TRBV2
TGTGCCAGCAGGAACCGGGACTCGCGCCACTTT
CASRNRDSRHF
>TRBD2|.|TRBJ2-2|TRBV5-1
TGCGCCAGCAGCCAGGGACTAGCGGGAGTGGGGGAGCTGTTTTTT
CASSQGLAGVGELFF
>TRBD1|.|TRBJ1-5|TRBV19
TGTGCCAGTAGTCCAACAGGGGGAAATCAGCCCCAGCATTTT
CASSPTGGNQPQHF
>.|.|TRBJ2-6|TRBV9
TGTGCCAGCAGCACGGGGGGCAGTGGGGCCAACGTCCTGACTTTC
CASSTGGSGANVLTF
>TRBD1|.|TRBJ1-1|TRBV15
TGTGCCACCAGCAACGGACAGGGTTGGGGAGGGGCTGAAGCTTTCTTT
CATSNGQGWGGAEAFF
>.|.|TRBJ2-4|TRBV6-2/TRBV6-3
TGTGCCAGCAGTTCCCTCAGGGTAGCCAAAAACATTCAGTACTTC
CASSSLRVAKNIQYF
>TRBD2|.|TRBJ2-7|TRBV2
TGTGCCAGCAGTGGCCTAGCGGGAGCCGGCTACGAGCAGTACTTC
CASSGLAGAGYEQYF
>TRBD2|few|TRBJ2-1|TRBV4-1
TGCGCCAGCAGCCAAGAAGGGACGCTAGCGGGAGATGAGCAGTTCTTC
CASSQEGTLAGDEQFF
>TRBD1|.|TRBJ1-1|TRBV2
TGTGCCAGCACTCAGACAGGGGGTCAAACTGAAGCTTTCTTT
CASTQTGGQTEAFF
>.|once|TRBJ1-3|TRBV6-6
TGTGCCAGCAGTTACTCCGGCGGCGGCTCTGGAAACACCATATATTTT
CASSYSGGGSGNTIYF
>.|.|TRBJ1-5|TRBV10-3
TGTGCCTCCAAGGACTCCCTCAATCAGCCCCAGCATTTT
CASKDSLNQPQHF
>.|many|TRBJ2-5|TRBV11-2
TGTGCCAGCAGCTCGTACCAAGAGACCCAGTACTTC
CASSSYQETQYF
>.|.|TRBJ2-7|TRBV6-5
TGTGCCAGCAGTCCAGGGGACTCCTACGAGCAGTACTTC
CASSPGDSYEQYF
>.|.|TRBJ2-7|TRBV20-1
TGCAGTGCTAGAGGGAGATACGAGCAGTACTTC
CSARGRYEQYF